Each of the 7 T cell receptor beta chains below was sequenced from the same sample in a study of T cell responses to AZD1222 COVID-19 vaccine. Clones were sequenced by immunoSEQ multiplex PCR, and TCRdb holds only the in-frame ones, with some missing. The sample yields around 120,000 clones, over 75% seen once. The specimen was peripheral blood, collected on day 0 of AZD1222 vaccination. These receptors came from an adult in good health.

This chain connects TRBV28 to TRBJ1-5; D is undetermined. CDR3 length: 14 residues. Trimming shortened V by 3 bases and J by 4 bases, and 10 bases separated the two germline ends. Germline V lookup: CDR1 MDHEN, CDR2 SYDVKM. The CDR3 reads CASSFPRPNQPQHF. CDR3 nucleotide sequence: TGTGCCAGCAGTTTTCCTCGTCCAAATCAGCCCCAGCATTTT.

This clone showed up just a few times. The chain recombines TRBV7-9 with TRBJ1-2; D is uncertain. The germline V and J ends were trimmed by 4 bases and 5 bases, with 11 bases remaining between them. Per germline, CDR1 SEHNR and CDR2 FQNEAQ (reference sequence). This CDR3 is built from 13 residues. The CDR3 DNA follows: TGTGCCAGCAGCTCTTCCTCGGGGTATGGCTACACCTTC. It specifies CASSSSSGYGYTF.

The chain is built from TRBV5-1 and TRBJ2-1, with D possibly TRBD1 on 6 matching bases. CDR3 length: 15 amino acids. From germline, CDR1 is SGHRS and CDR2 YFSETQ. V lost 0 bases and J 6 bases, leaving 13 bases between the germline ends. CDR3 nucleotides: TGCGCCAGCAGCTTGGAAGGGACAAGCCCCAATGAGCAGTTCTTC. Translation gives CASSLEGTSPNEQFF.

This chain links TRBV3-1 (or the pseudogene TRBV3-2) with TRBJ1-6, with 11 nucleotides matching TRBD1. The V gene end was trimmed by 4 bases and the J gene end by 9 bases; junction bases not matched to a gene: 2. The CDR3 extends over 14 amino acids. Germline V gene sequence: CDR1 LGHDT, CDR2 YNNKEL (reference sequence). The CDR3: CASSPGTGGSPLHF. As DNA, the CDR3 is TGTGCCAGCAGCCCCGGGACAGGGGGTTCACCCCTCCACTTT.

The CDR3 loop reads CASSQDAGTGNTIYF. CDR3 DNA: TGTGCCAGCAGCCAAGACGCAGGGACTGGAAACACCATATATTTT. The gene calls are TRBV14 and TRBJ1-3, with D possibly TRBD1 on 5 matching bases. The V and J ends lost 0 bases and 2 bases respectively, with 8 bases between them. The germline V gene has CDR1 SGHDN and CDR2 FVKESK. The CDR3 is 15 residues long.

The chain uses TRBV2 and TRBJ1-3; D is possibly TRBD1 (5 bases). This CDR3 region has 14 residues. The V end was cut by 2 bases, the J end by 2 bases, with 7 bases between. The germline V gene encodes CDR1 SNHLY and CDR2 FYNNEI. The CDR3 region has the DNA TGTGCCAGCAGTGAAACCAGGGCTGGAAACACCATATATTTT. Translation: CASSETRAGNTIYF.

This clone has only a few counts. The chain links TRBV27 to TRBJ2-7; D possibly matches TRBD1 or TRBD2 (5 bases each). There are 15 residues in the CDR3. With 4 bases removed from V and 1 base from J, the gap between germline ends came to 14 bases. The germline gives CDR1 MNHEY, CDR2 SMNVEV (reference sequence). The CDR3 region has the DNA TGTGCCAGCAGTTCCGGGACCTCATTATCCTACGAGCAGTACTTC. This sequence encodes CASSSGTSLSYEQYF.